Included here is one T cell receptor beta chain sequence, with context. Its antigen is as yet unknown. The data are from a study of shared clonotypes between healthy human individuals. Study conclusions and caveats: Around 5.3% of naive CD4 clonotypes were shared across a handful of donors. Since donors were few, the genetic and exposure-history diversity represented was limited.

In the original workflow: Filtering differed, since immunoSEQ gave only junction sequences and no quality scores. The method was immunoSEQ multiplex PCR; TCRdb's version includes in-frame clones alone and lacks a portion of them. V and J calls and clone size follow that table, whereas D and trimming were derived from the DNA. The sample gives around 510,000 clones, approximately 94% of which show up once; approximately 0.06% is in the top ten. In germline, CDR1 is SGHAT, CDR2 FQDESV (reference sequence). V gave up 5 bases and J gave up 2 bases, with 9 bases separating them. This CDR3 comprises 14 residues.

Source material: naive CD4+ T cells sorted from blood. Described subset: CD45RA+ positively selected. The gene calls are TRBV11-1 and TRBJ2-2; possibly TRBD1 for D (6 bases). This clonotype was sampled from a woman under 40 in good health. CDR3 loop: CASSPQGNTGELFF. CDR3 bases: TGTGCCAGCAGCCCACAGGGCAACACCGGGGAGCTGTTTTTT.